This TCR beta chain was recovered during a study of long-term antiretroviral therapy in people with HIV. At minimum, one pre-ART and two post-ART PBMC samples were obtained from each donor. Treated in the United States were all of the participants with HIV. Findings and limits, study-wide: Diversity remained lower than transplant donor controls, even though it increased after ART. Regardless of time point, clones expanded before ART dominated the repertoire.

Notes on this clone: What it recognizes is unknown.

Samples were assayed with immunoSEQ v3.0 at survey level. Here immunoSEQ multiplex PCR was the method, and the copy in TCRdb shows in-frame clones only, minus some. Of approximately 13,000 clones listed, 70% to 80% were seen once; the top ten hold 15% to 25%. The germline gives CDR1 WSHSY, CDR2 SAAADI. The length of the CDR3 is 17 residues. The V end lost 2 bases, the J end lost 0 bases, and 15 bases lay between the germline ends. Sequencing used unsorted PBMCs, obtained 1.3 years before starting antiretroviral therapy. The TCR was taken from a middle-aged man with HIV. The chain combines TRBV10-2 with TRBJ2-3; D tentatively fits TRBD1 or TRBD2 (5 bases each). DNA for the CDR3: TGCGCCAGCAGTGAGCCCGGGACGCGGGCTAGCACAGATACGCAGTATTTT. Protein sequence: CASSEPGTRASTDTQYF.